These 14 T cell receptor beta chains originate from one sample sequenced in a study of blood T cell repertoires in COVID-19. Assay: immunoSEQ multiplex PCR; the TCRdb copy retains only in-frame clones and omits some. The sample consists of some 160,000 clones, 88% of them appearing once. The sample consisted of peripheral blood. These receptors came from a man aged 50-60 years who had recovered from COVID-19.

The chain employs TRBV14 and TRBJ2-7, with 8 bases fitting TRBD1. Germline V lookup: CDR1 SGHDN, CDR2 FVKESK. The CDR3 is made up of 16 amino acids. V shed 0 bases and J 2 bases; nucleotides not matched to a gene: 6. CDR3 amino acids: CASSQDRATGAYEQYF. The DNA for the CDR3 is TGTGCCAGCAGCCAAGATAGAGCGACAGGGGCCTACGAGCAGTACTTC.

This chain connects TRBV11-2 to TRBJ1-3; 9 positions agree with TRBD1. The CDR3 spans 15 residues. Germline CDR1 and CDR2: SGHAT and FQNNGV. V dropped 5 bases and J dropped 4; count of bases not matched to a gene: 6. CDR3 bases: TGTGCCAGCAGCCTCGACAGGGGGTACGGAAACACCATATATTTT. Protein product: CASSLDRGYGNTIYF.

The chain employs TRBV5-8 and TRBJ2-3; a possible D gene is TRBD2 (8 bases). The CDR3 length is 17 residues. Per the germline V gene, CDR1 is SGHTS and CDR2 is YDEGEE. V was trimmed by 4 bases and J by 4 bases, leaving 22 bases between them. The CDR3 DNA is TGTGCCAGCAGCCCTGGCAGGGGGACTAGGGCCCCAGATACGCAGTATTTT. Translation gives CASSPGRGTRAPDTQYF.

The chain employs TRBV2 and TRBJ2-5; 12 nucleotides agree with TRBD2. The junction had 6 bases not matched to a gene; V was cut back by 5 bases and J by 5 bases. Germline V gene data show CDR1 as SNHLY and CDR2 as FYNNEI. The CDR3 is made up of 15 amino acids. The CDR3 loop reads CASSRTSGVAETQYF. The DNA of the CDR3 is TGTGCCAGCAGTCGGACTAGCGGGGTGGCGGAGACCCAGTACTTC.

There are a few counts of this clone. The V gene is TRBV4-2, the J gene TRBJ1-4; 12 nucleotides agree with TRBD1. J gave up 7 bases and V 3 bases, and 3 bases lay outside the gene matches. Germline V gene lookup returns CDR1 LGHNA and CDR2 YNFKEQ. The CDR3 covers 15 residues. DNA for the CDR3: TGTGCCAGCAGCCAGGGACAGGGGGCAAGTGAAAAACTGTTTTTT. Its protein product is CASSQGQGASEKLFF.

This clone showed up just once. The chain combines TRBV5-1 with TRBJ1-3; a weak D match, TRBD1 (5 bases). The CDR3 extends over 15 amino acids. V dropped 0 bases and J dropped 4 bases, with 11 bases sitting between them. Per the germline V gene, CDR1 is SGHRS and CDR2 is YFSETQ. The CDR3 DNA follows: TGCGCCAGCAGCTTGGCCGGGGGAGAGGGAAACACCATATATTTT. As protein: CASSLAGGEGNTIYF.

V usage is TRBV19 and J usage is TRBJ2-2, with TRBD2 matching over 8 bases. CDR3 length: 15 residues. Germline CDR1 reads LNHDA; CDR2 reads SQIVND (reference sequence). V was pared by 2 bases and J by 6 bases, with 5 bases of the junction left unmatched. The CDR3 loop is CASSIQRGMSGELFF. The CDR3 DNA is TGTGCCAGTAGTATACAGCGGGGGATGTCCGGGGAGCTGTTTTTT.

This clone was seen a few times. This CDR3 reads CASSPLQWAGAKNIQYF. In DNA form, the CDR3 reads TGTGCCAGCTCACCATTACAGTGGGCGGGAGCCAAAAACATTCAGTACTTC. This chain joins TRBV18 and TRBJ2-4, with a tentative D call TRBD2 (5 bases). Germline CDR1 reads KGHSH; CDR2 reads LQKENI. CDR3 length: 17 residues. Trimming shortened V by 2 bases and J by 0 bases, and 14 bases separated the two germline ends.

This chain joins TRBV10-2 and TRBJ2-3; 12 nucleotides agree with TRBD2. The CDR3 consists of 19 residues. The germline CDR1 and CDR2 sequences are WSHSY and SAAADI. The trim removed 0 bases at V and 0 bases at J, leaving 7 bases unmatched. The CDR3 loop reads CASSESATSGSRSTDTQYF. In DNA form, the CDR3 reads TGCGCCAGCAGTGAGTCGGCGACTAGCGGGAGTAGGAGCACAGATACGCAGTATTTT.

This chain links TRBV18 with TRBJ1-1, with TRBD1 matching 9 bases. V gave up 7 bases and J gave up 4 bases; unmatched junction bases: 7. This CDR3 contains 14 residues. Germline CDR1 and CDR2: KGHSH and LQKENI. The CDR3 reads CASFGTGLGTEAFF. The CDR3 bases are TGTGCCAGCTTTGGGACAGGGCTGGGCACTGAAGCTTTCTTT.

This rearrangement joins TRBV19 to TRBJ2-3; 7 positions agree with TRBD1. The germline V gene encodes CDR1 LNHDA and CDR2 SQIVND (reference sequence). With 5 bases clipped from V and 0 bases from J, the junction kept 11 bases outside the gene matches. This CDR3 comprises 17 residues. The CDR3 reads CASSLPGTATSTDTQYF. CDR3 bases: TGTGCCAGTAGTCTACCCGGGACAGCTACTAGCACAGATACGCAGTATTTT.

V and J are TRBV7-2 and TRBJ2-2; 10 bases are shared with TRBD2. Germline trimming cut 1 base from V and 7 bases from J; bases unmatched to any gene: 9. The CDR3 is made up of 17 amino acids. From germline, CDR1 is SGHTA and CDR2 FQGNSA. The chain's CDR3 is CASSLVVAGGGGGELFF. The CDR3 DNA follows: TGTGCCAGCAGCTTAGTCGTAGCGGGAGGCGGTGGCGGGGAGCTGTTTTTT. The full variable domain, rest sourced from reference TRBV7-2 and TRBJ2-2, is GAGVSQSPSNKVTEKGKDVELRCDPISGHTALYWYRQSLGQGLEFLIYFQGNSAPDKSGLPSDRFSAERTGGSVSTLTIQRTQQEDSAVYLCASSLVVAGGGGGELFFGEGSRLTVL.

The V gene is TRBV28, the J gene TRBJ1-5; tentatively, D is TRBD1 (5 bases). Germline V gene sequence: CDR1 MDHEN, CDR2 SYDVKM. The CDR3 runs 14 residues. Trimming left V 8 bases short and J 5 bases short, with 16 bases between. The CDR3 DNA reads TGTGCCAGCGGCCGTGGGGGGACGGATCAGCCCCAGCATTTT. Translating gives CASGRGGTDQPQHF. Looking up the rest from reference TRBV28 and TRBJ1-5 gives the full variable domain: DVKVTQSSRYLVKRTGEKVFLECVQDMDHENMFWYRQDPGLGLRLIYFSYDVKMKEKGDIPEGYSVSREKKERFSLILESASTNQTSMYLCASGRGGTDQPQHFGDGTRLSIL.

This clone was detected once. The chain links TRBV19 to TRBJ1-4, with 8 bases fitting TRBD1. The CDR3 loop spans 17 amino acids. Germline V gene sequence: CDR1 LNHDA, CDR2 SQIVND (reference sequence). The V gene end was trimmed by 5 bases and the J gene end by 5 bases; junction bases not matched to a gene: 13. CDR3 nucleotides: TGTGCCAGTAGTCCCTTTGGGGCAGGGGGCGTCAATGAAAAACTGTTTTTT. It yields the protein CASSPFGAGGVNEKLFF.